Sequencing of this T cell receptor beta chain was carried out in a study of blood T cell repertoires in COVID-19. At the level of the study: Acute-phase and convalescent COVID-19 samples originated in the United States, Italy and Spain. The cDNA or gDNA used as material had been derived from T cells, B-cell-depleted T cells, or PBMCs.

Looked up from germline, CDR1 is SGHVS and CDR2 is FNYEAQ. V dropped 0 bases and J dropped 0 bases, with 10 bases sitting between them. The length of the CDR3 is 16 residues. Original handling: Using reference gene primer amplification, nucleated cell counts were estimated. The table came from immunoSEQ multiplex PCR; TCRdb's copy has only in-frame clones and leaves some out. For V, J and clone size, that table is used; D and trimming come from the DNA. Counted here are hundreds of thousands of clones, 86% occurring once; the ten biggest clones make up 1.5% to 2%. The sample consisted of peripheral blood. The TCR comes from a woman in her sixties who had recovered from COVID-19. V is TRBV7-6 and J is TRBJ2-3; D is unclear. For the CDR3, the DNA is TGTGCCAGCAGCTTAGCGCCACGGTTTAGCACAGATACGCAGTATTTT. This codes for CASSLAPRFSTDTQYF.